This TCR beta chain was identified in a study of vaccination effects on CD4 cells after COVID-19. Study-wide points: Late post-vaccination, clones induced by infection and those induced by vaccine underwent marked clonal contraction.

Expansion of antigen-specific CD4+ T cells with viral peptide pools was carried out by the ViraFEST assay before sequencing. Following 10 days of culture, CD4+ T cells were isolated. Vaccinated participants had no history of SARS-CoV-2 infection and tested negative for nucleocapsid antibodies. Comment on this clone: The target antigen is unknown.

The V gene's germline CDR1 is SGHDT and CDR2 YYEEEE. CDR3 length: 18 amino acids. Trimming removed 7 bases from V and 1 base from J; junction bases left unmatched: 14. Clones were sequenced by immunoSEQ multiplex PCR, and TCRdb holds only the in-frame ones, with some missing. This table holds roughly 33,000 clones, less than 80% found once. The sequence came from a human donor who received a COVID-19 vaccine. The source was CD4+ T cells from PBMCs cultured with HCoV-OC43 spike peptides, collected before COVID-19 vaccination. Subset given: HCoV-OC43 spike overlapping peptide pool stimulation. The chain carries TRBV5-6 and TRBJ2-5; 12 nucleotides match TRBD2. The CDR3 reads CASFDQRTSGTTQETQYF. CDR3 in DNA: TGTGCCAGCTTCGACCAGAGGACTAGCGGGACTACCCAAGAGACCCAGTACTTC.